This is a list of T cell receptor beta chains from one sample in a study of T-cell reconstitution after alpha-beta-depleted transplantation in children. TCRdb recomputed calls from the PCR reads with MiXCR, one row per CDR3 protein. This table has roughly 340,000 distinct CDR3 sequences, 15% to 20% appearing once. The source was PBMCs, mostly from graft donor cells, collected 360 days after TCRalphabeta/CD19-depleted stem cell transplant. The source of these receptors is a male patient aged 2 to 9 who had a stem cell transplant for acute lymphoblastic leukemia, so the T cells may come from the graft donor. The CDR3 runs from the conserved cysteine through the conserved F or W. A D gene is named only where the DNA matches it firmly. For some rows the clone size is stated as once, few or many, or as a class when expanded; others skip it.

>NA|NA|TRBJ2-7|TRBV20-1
CSASPEGVEQYF
TGCAGTGCTTCCCCGGAGGGGGTCGAGCAGTACTTC
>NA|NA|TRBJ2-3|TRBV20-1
CSARPRDSVQDTQYF
TGCAGTGCTAGACCCCGGGACTCCGTGCAGGATACGCAGTATTTT
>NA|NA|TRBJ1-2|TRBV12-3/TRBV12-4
CASSYRVVSEGGYTF
TGTGCCAGCAGTTACAGGGTTGTGAGCGAAGGGGGCTACACCTTC
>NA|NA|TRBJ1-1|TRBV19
CASRVPGHQNTEAFF
TGTGCCAGTAGGGTCCCGGGACACCAAAACACTGAAGCTTTCTTT
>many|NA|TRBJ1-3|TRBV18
CASSIEEGNTIYF
TGTGCCAGCTCTATCGAGGAGGGAAACACCATATATTTT
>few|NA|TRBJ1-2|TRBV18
CASSHGESNYGYTF
TGTGCCAGCTCACACGGGGAATCCAACTATGGCTACACCTTC
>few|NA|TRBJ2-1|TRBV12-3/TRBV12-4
CASMLYNEQFF
TGTGCCAGCATGCTTTACAATGAGCAGTTCTTC
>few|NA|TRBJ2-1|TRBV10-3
CAISEPGRGNEQFF
TGTGCCATCAGTGAACCGGGCAGGGGCAATGAGCAGTTCTTC
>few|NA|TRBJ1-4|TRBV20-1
CSARAGPDEKLFF
TGCAGTGCTAGAGCTGGCCCAGACGAAAAACTGTTTTTT
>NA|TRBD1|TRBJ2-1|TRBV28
CASSLRTGNNEQFF
TGTGCCAGCAGTTTACGGACAGGGAACAATGAGCAGTTCTTC
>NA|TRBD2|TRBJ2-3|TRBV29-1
CSVLGPGLAVAQYF
TGCAGCGTTTTAGGACCGGGACTAGCTGTTGCGCAGTATTTT
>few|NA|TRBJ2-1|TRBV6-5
CASSYRWENNYNEQFF
TGTGCCAGCAGTTACCGTTGGGAGAATAACTACAATGAGCAGTTCTTC
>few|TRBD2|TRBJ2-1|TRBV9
CASSVGLAPSNEQFF
TGTGCCAGCAGCGTCGGACTAGCACCTAGCAATGAGCAGTTCTTC
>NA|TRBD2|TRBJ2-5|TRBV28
CASSTLLLAGEAETQYF
TGTGCCAGCAGTACCTTATTGCTAGCGGGAGAAGCGGAGACCCAGTACTTC
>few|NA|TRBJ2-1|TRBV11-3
CASSLGDGVLPHNEQFF
TGTGCCAGCAGCTTAGGGGACGGAGTTCTGCCCCACAATGAGCAGTTCTTC
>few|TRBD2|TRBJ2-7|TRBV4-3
CASSQAFWGGYEQYF
TGCGCCAGCAGCCAAGCGTTTTGGGGAGGGTACGAGCAGTACTTC
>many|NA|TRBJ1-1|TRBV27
CASNLPGAFF
TGTGCCAGCAACCTACCAGGAGCTTTCTTT
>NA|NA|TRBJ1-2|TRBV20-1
CSAITGTPRGYGYTF
TGCAGTGCAATCACCGGGACTCCGAGAGGCTATGGCTACACCTTC
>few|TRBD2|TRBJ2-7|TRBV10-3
CAIRRAGGHFGEQYF
TGTGCCATCAGGCGAGCGGGAGGGCATTTTGGCGAGCAGTACTTC
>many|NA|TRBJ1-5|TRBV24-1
CATSGQGNQPQHF
TGTGCCACCAGTGGACAGGGCAATCAGCCCCAGCATTTT
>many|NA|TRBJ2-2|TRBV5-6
CASSLSPGLYGELFF
TGTGCCAGCAGCTTGTCGCCGGGACTTTACGGGGAGCTGTTTTTT
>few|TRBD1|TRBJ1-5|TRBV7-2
CASSQGAYSNQPQHF
TGTGCCAGCAGCCAGGGGGCTTATAGCAATCAGCCCCAGCATTTT
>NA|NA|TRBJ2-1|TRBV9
CASSVEQGPGVEQFF
TGTGCCAGCAGCGTAGAGCAGGGACCAGGAGTTGAGCAGTTCTTC
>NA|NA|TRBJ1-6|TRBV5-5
CASSLRQPPLHF
TGTGCCAGCAGCCTTAGACAGCCACCCCTCCACTTT
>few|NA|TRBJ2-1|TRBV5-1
CASKEGSNEQFF
TGCGCCAGCAAAGAGGGAAGCAATGAGCAGTTCTTC
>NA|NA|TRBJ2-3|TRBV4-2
CASSGGTAYTDTQYF
TGTGCCAGCAGCGGAGGGACAGCTTACACAGATACGCAGTATTTT
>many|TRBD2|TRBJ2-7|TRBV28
CASSSPGLDEQYF
TGTGCCAGCAGCTCCCCGGGACTAGACGAGCAGTACTTC
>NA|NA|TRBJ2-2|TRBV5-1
CASSLDSSNTGELFF
TGCGCCAGCAGCTTAGACAGTTCGAACACCGGGGAGCTGTTTTTT
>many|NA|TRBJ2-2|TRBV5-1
CASSLGQGELFF
TGCGCCAGCAGCTTGGGACAGGGGGAGCTGTTTTTT
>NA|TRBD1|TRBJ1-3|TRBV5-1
CASSRQGGLGSGNTIYF
TGCGCCAGCAGCCGACAGGGGGGCCTCGGCTCTGGAAACACCATATATTTT
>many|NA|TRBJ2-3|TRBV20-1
CSAEGADTQYF
TGCAGTGCAGAGGGCGCAGATACGCAGTATTTT
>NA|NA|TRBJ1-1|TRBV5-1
CASSLGGCTEAFF
TGCGCCAGCAGCTTGGGGGGGTGCACTGAAGCTTTCTTT
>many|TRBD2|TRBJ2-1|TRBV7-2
CASSERLAGSGNEQFF
TGTGCCAGCAGCGAGCGACTAGCGGGATCCGGCAATGAGCAGTTCTTC
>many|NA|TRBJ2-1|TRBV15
CATSREVESTAHNEQFF
TGTGCCACCAGCAGAGAAGTGGAGTCTACCGCACACAATGAGCAGTTCTTC
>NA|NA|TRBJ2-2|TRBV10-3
CAISESDFTGELFF
TGTGCCATCAGTGAGTCTGATTTCACCGGGGAGCTGTTTTTT
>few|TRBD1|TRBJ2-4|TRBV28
CASSPLYRGRAKNIQYF
TGTGCCAGCAGTCCCCTTTACAGGGGGCGTGCTAAAAACATTCAGTACTTC
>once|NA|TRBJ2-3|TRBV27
CASAWASSTDTQYF
TGTGCCAGCGCCTGGGCTAGCAGCACAGATACGCAGTATTTT
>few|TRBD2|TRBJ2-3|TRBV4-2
CASSQDTTSGSTDTQYF
TGTGCCAGCAGCCAAGATACAACTAGCGGGAGCACAGATACGCAGTATTTT
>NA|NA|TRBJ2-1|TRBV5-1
CASSLWGLGGDYNEQFF
TGCGCCAGCAGCTTGTGGGGCCTGGGCGGGGATTACAATGAGCAGTTCTTC
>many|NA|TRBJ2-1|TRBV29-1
CSCFQRAQFF
TGCAGCTGTTTCCAACGGGCGCAGTTCTTC
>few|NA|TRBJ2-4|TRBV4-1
CASSQVTENIQYF
TGCGCCAGCAGCCAAGTAACCGAAAACATTCAGTACTTC
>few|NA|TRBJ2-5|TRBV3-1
CASSQVDTDQETQYF
TGTGCCAGCAGCCAAGTGGACACCGACCAAGAGACCCAGTACTTC
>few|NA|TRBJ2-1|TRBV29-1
CSSRVPYNEQFF
TGCAGCTCGAGGGTCCCCTACAATGAGCAGTTCTTC
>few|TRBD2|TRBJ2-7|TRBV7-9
CASSLALLAGGPDEQYF
TGTGCCAGCAGCTTAGCTCTTCTAGCGGGAGGGCCCGACGAGCAGTACTTC
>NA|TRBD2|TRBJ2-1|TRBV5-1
CASRAGGPANEQFF
TGCGCCAGCCGAGCGGGAGGGCCGGCCAATGAGCAGTTCTTC
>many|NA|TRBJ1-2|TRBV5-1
CASSSPDRTGYGYTF
TGCGCCAGCAGCTCCCCGGACAGAACAGGCTATGGCTACACCTTC
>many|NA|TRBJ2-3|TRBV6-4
CASGLGQYF
TGTGCCAGCGGCTTAGGCCAATATTTT
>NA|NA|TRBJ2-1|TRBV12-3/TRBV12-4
CASSSPDRTKQFF
TGTGCCAGCAGTTCCCCCGACAGGACAAAGCAGTTCTTC
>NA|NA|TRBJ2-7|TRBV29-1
CSAGQTLGEQYF
TGCAGCGCAGGACAGACCCTAGGCGAGCAGTACTTC
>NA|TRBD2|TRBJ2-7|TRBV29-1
CSVVPAGPPYEQYF
TGCAGCGTTGTCCCAGCGGGACCCCCCTACGAGCAGTACTTC
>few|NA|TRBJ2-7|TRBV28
CATDGSSYEQYF
TGTGCCACAGACGGGAGCTCCTACGAGCAGTACTTC
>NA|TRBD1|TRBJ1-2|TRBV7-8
CASSLAWDSKQGGGYTF
TGTGCCAGCAGCCTCGCCTGGGACAGCAAGCAAGGCGGTGGCTACACCTTC
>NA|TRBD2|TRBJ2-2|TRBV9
CASSGIAGANTGELFF
TGTGCCAGCAGCGGAATAGCGGGAGCGAACACCGGGGAGCTGTTTTTT